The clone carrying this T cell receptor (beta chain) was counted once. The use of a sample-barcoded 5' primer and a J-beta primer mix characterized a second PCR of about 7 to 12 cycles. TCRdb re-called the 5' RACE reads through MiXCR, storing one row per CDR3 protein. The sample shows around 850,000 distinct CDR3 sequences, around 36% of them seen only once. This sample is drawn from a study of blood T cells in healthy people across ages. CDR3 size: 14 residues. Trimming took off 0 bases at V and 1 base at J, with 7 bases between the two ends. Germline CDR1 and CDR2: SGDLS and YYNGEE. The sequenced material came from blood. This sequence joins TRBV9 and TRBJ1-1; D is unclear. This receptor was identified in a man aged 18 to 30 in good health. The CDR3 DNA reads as TGTGCCAGCAGCGTAGGCTTTTGGAACACTGAAGCTTTCTTT. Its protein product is CASSVGFWNTEAFF. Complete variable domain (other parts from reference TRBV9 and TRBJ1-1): DSGVTQTPKHLITATGQRVTLRCSPRSGDLSVYWYQQSLDQGLQFLIQYYNGEERAKGNILERFSAQQFPDLHSELNLSSLELGDSALYFCASSVGFWNTEAFFGQGTRLTVV.